This T cell receptor beta chain appears in the sequencing data of a study of cytomegalovirus exposure and HLA in healthy donors. Study-level background: An analysis done earlier identified 120 million or so unique TCR beta sequences from about 179 million T cells. Findings and caveats of the study: TCR beta chains numbering some 160 were designated cytomegalovirus-associated. Some V segments could not be told apart, so they were left out, TRBV6-2 and TRBV6-3 among them.

The study ran its PCR with 60 Vbeta and 13 Jbeta primers. Sequenced by immunoSEQ multiplex PCR; TCRdb stores in-frame clones only, minus some. The sample lists about 100,000 clones; 82% were seen once. Germline CDR1 is MNHEY and CDR2 is SMNVEV (reference sequence). The CDR3 is made up of 15 amino acids. Trimming removed 6 bases from V and 4 bases from J, with 18 bases in between. Regarding this clone: The antigen is not known.

The origin of this receptor is a man aged 25 to 45 in good health and CMV-seropositive. Sequencing was done on a sample of PBMCs. The J gene is TRBJ1-1, the V gene TRBV27; D may be TRBD1 (6 bases). The CDR3 bases are TGTGCCAGCAGAAGCGAACAGGGAAGAGGCACTGAAGCTTTCTTT. Translation gives CASRSEQGRGTEAFF.